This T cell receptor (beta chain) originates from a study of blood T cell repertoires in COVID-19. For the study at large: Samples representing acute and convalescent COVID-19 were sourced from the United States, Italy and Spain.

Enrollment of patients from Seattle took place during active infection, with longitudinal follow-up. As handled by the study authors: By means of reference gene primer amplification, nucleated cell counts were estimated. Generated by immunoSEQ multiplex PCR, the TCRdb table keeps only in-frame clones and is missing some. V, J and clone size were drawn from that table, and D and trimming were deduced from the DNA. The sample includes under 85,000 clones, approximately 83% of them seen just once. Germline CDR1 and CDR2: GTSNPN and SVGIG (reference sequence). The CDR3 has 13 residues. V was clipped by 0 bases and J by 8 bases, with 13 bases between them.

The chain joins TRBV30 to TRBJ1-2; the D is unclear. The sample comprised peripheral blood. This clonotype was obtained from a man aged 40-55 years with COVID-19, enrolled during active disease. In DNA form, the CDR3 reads TGTGCCTGGAGTGTAGAGGGTTTTGGAGGCTACACCTTC. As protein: CAWSVEGFGGYTF.